Below, 10 T cell receptor beta chains from the same sample are listed, as sequenced in a study of blood T cells in healthy people across ages. Together with a sample-barcoded 5' primer, a J-beta primer mix was included in a second PCR lasting about 7 to 11 cycles. TCRdb re-called the 5' RACE reads through MiXCR, storing one row per CDR3 protein. The table shows more than 900,000 distinct CDR3 sequences, with about 29% occurring only once. These data were likewise used in another study, on T cells of mothers and their children.

Sequences were obtained from blood. Receptors were obtained from a woman in her thirties or forties in good health.

The V and J genes are TRBV27 and TRBJ2-3; TRBD2 matches at 14 bases. This CDR3 spans 18 amino acids. V dropped 5 bases and J dropped 2; count of bases not matched to a gene: 9. Per the germline V gene, CDR1 is MNHEY and CDR2 is SMNVEV (reference sequence). CDR3: CASSLIRLAGGPTDTQYF. In nucleotides, the CDR3 is TGTGCCAGCAGTCTCATCCGACTAGCGGGGGGGCCCACAGATACGCAGTATTTT.

In this sample, this clonotype turned up many times. The J gene is TRBJ2-7, the V gene TRBV12-3 or TRBV12-4; D may be TRBD2 (6 bases). The CDR3 runs 13 residues. Trimming shortened V by 3 bases and J by 3 bases, and 9 bases separated the two germline ends. As DNA, the CDR3 is TGTGCCAGCAGTTTCGGGAGCTTCTACGAGCAGTACTTC. Protein product: CASSFGSFYEQYF.

This clonotype was seen a handful of times. This sequence may be a read error, since a much larger clone differs from it by one base. The genes are TRBV3-1 and TRBJ2-5; D is ambiguous. The DNA matches TRBJ2-7 better at its end, which makes the J call doubtful. CDR3 size: 12 residues. Germline V CDR1 and CDR2: LGHDT, YNNKEL (reference sequence). In DNA form, the CDR3 reads TGTGCCGGCAGCCAATTGCGAAACGAGCAGTACTTC. This sequence encodes CAGSQLRNEQYF.

The J gene is TRBJ2-7, the V gene TRBV15; D remains unclear. V lost 0 bases and J 1 base, leaving 10 bases between the germline ends. CDR3 length: 15 amino acids. Per the germline V gene, CDR1 is LNHNV and CDR2 is YYDKDF (reference sequence). The CDR3 is CATSRDLGRSYEQYF. The CDR3 DNA is TGTGCCACCAGCAGAGATCTAGGCAGATCCTACGAGCAGTACTTC. The full variable domain, with the rest looked up from reference TRBV15 and TRBJ2-7, is DAMVIQNPRYQVTQFGKPVTLSCSQTLNHNVMYWYQQKSSQAPKLLFHYYDKDFNNEADTPDNFQSRRPNTSFCFLDIRSPGLGDTAMYLCATSRDLGRSYEQYFGPGTRLTVT.

This rearrangement joins TRBV28 to TRBJ2-7; 10 nucleotides align to TRBD1. Trimming took 6 bases from V and 5 from J; bases not matched to a gene: 7. From germline, CDR1 is MDHEN and CDR2 SYDVKM. This CDR3 region has 14 residues. CDR3 sequence (DNA): TGTGCCAGCAGGACGGGACAGGGGTTCCACGAGCAGTACTTC. It encodes CASRTGQGFHEQYF.

This sequence joins TRBV6-2 or TRBV6-3 and TRBJ2-1; 8 bases map to TRBD2. The length of the CDR3 is 15 residues. The trim removed 5 bases at V and 5 bases at J, leaving 8 bases unmatched. The V gene's germline CDR1 is MNHEY and CDR2 SVGEGT. CDR3 coding DNA: TGTGCCAGCAGTGAGGGACTAGTTTCCCACAATGAGCAGTTCTTC. Amino acids: CASSEGLVSHNEQFF.

Many counts were recorded for this clonotype. The CDR3 reads CASSQLGGIDEQFF. CDR3 nucleotide sequence: TGCGCCAGCAGCCAGTTAGGAGGGATCGATGAGCAGTTCTTC. V gene TRBV4-1 combines with J gene TRBJ2-1; a weak D match, TRBD2 (6 bases). The CDR3 loop spans 14 amino acids. Germline CDR1 MGHRA, CDR2 YSYEKL. V gave up 3 bases and J gave up 8 bases, with 14 bases separating them.

This clonotype was seen at least ten times. The chain uses TRBV29-1 and TRBJ2-7; 10 positions agree with TRBD2. The CDR3 runs to 14 residues. The germline V gene has CDR1 SQVTM and CDR2 ANQGSEA. With V trimmed by 8 bases and J by 3 bases, 10 bases remained unmatched. The CDR3 DNA follows: TGCAGCACGCCCCTAGCGGGGGCCCACTACGAGCAGTACTTC. Protein product: CSTPLAGAHYEQYF.

This clonotype was seen a few times. The chain joins TRBV2 to TRBJ1-1; D gene uncertain. CDR1 and CDR2 (germline): SNHLY, FYNNEI. The length of the CDR3 is 13 residues. V lost 3 bases and J 4 bases, leaving 9 bases between the germline ends. The CDR3 reads CASSDGSGTEAFF. The CDR3 nucleotides read TGTGCCAGCAGTGACGGGTCGGGCACTGAAGCTTTCTTT.

This clonotype was counted ten times or more. The chain uses TRBV4-1 and TRBJ2-1; the match to TRBD2 covers 8 bases. Trimming at V came to 4 bases and at J to 3 bases, leaving 11 bases not matched to a gene. CDR1 MGHRA and CDR2 YSYEKL come from the germline V gene. This CDR3 spans 17 amino acids. The CDR3 protein is CASSLGGAGGFYNEQFF. CDR3 sequence (DNA): TGCGCCAGCAGCCTCGGGGGCGCGGGGGGTTTCTACAATGAGCAGTTCTTC.